This is a list of T cell receptor beta chains from one sample in a study of CD8 T cells in Susac syndrome. TCRdb called the immunoSEQ multiplex PCR reads again in MiXCR, with one record for every CDR3 protein. The sample lists about 89,000 distinct CDR3 sequences; about 93% were seen once. The sequencing sample was made of CD8+ T cells from PBMCs. These TCRs come from a human donor in good health. CDR3s include the opening cysteine and the closing phenylalanine or tryptophan.

TRBJ2-3	TRBV7-8	CASSLGPLADTQYF
TRBJ2-7	TRBV18	CASSPGHGYEQYF
TRBJ1-1	TRBV2	CASSESPSENTEAFF
TRBJ2-7	TRBV23-1	CASATDREGQYEQYF
TRBJ2-7	TRBV18	CASSPPQHYEQYF
TRBJ1-1	TRBV9	CASSAGTGVTEAFF
TRBJ1-1	TRBV5-1	CASSPDSVQGTEAFF
TRBJ1-3	TRBV5-5	CASSLALQGITGNTIYF
TRBJ2-5	TRBV7-9	CASSLGQGWETQYF
TRBJ2-7	TRBV20-1	CSGLAGGRGYEQYF
TRBJ2-5	TRBV3-1	CASSQTSGGAVETQYF
TRBJ2-7	TRBV10-3	CAISDPDSPEQYF
TRBJ2-7	TRBV21-1	CASSIYRTYEQYF
TRBJ2-5	TRBV6-5	CASSYSTSGETQYF
TRBJ2-1	TRBV29-1	CSVEGKYNEQFF
TRBJ2-2	TRBV11-2	CASSLTPTSGTGELFF
TRBJ1-6	TRBV7-9	CASSSPQNSARNSPLHF
TRBJ1-3	TRBV9	CASSVESRPDTIYF
TRBJ2-7	TRBV3-1	CASSQGPISYEQYF
TRBJ2-7	TRBV2	CASSEARQGISYEQYF
TRBJ2-1	TRBV6-6	CASSYSNLGDEQFF
TRBJ2-2	TRBV6-4	CASSDKNTGELFF
TRBJ1-5	TRBV6-6	CASMEGGSYNQPQHF
TRBJ2-1	TRBV10-3	CAISVYAGTHLTYNEQFF
TRBJ2-1	TRBV3-1	CASSHTGTSGGAGNEQFF
TRBJ2-1	TRBV7-3	CASSHAGKDRVNNEQFF
TRBJ2-7	TRBV3-1	CASSPSKGTGIYEQYF
TRBJ2-1	TRBV19	CASSTSTYNEQFF
TRBJ1-1	TRBV5-1	CASKESNTEAFF
TRBJ2-6	TRBV5-1	CASLPDLSGANVLTF
TRBJ2-3	TRBV29-1	CSVEVSGDHTDTQYF
TRBJ1-1	TRBV10-1	CASSVRGGGTEAFF
TRBJ1-1	TRBV7-3	CASGLGGGTEAFF
TRBJ1-2	TRBV2	CASSEATGGIYGYTF
TRBJ2-1	TRBV18	CASSPRGQGYKPYNEQFF
TRBJ2-5	TRBV19	CASSTHPVETQYF
TRBJ2-7	TRBV7-9	CASSLGAEQYF
TRBJ2-7	TRBV6-1	CASSEAVAYEQYF
TRBJ1-2	TRBV15	CATSRKGEYGYTF
TRBJ2-1	TRBV7-8	CASSLERGLPAHNEQFF
TRBJ2-4	TRBV7-8	CASSLASGTLAKNIQYF
TRBJ1-1	TRBV10-3	CAISESGRVNTEAFF
TRBJ2-7	TRBV9	CASSVEGRDEQYF
TRBJ1-5	TRBV27	CASSLSITPLWPQHF
TRBJ2-3	TRBV13	CASSSSGGDTQYF
TRBJ2-7	TRBV30	CAWSVRGQGLWSSYEQYF
TRBJ2-7	TRBV3-1	CASSQDGGPYYEQYF